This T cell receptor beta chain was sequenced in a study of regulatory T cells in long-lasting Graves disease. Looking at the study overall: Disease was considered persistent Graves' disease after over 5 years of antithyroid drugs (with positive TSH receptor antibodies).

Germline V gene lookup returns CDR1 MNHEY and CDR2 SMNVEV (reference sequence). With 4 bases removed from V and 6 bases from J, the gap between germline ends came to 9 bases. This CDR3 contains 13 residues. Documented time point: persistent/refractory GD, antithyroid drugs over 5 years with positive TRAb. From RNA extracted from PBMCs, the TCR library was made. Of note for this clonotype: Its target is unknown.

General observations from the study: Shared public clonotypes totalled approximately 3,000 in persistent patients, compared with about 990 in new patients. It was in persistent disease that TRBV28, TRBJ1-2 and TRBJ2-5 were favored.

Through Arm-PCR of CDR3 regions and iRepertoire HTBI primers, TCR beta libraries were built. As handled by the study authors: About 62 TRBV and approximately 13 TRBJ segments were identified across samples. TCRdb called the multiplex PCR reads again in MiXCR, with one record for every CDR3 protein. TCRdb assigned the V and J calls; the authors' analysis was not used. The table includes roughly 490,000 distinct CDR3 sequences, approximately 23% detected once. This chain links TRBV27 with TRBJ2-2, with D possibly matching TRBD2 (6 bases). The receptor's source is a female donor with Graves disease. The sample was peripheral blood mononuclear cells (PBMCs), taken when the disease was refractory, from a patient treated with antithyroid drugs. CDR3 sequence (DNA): TGTGCCAGCAGTTGGAGACTAGCCGGGGAGCTGTTTTTT. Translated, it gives CASSWRLAGELFF.